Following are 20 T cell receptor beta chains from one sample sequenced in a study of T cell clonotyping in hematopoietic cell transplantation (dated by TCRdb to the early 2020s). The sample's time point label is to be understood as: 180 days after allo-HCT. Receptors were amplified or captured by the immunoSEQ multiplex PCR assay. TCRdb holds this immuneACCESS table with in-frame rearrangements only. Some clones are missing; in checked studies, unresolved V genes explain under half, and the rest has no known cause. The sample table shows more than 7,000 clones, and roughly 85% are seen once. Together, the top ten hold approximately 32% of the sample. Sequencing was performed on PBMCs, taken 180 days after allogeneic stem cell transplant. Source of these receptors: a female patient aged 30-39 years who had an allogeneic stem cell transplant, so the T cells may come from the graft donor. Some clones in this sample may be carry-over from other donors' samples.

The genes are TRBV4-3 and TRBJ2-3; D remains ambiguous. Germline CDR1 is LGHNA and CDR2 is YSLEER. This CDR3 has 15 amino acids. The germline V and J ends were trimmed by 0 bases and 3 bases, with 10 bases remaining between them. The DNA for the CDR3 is TGCGCCAGCAGCCAAGATCAGGCAGAGACAGATACGCAGTATTTT. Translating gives CASSQDQAETDTQYF.

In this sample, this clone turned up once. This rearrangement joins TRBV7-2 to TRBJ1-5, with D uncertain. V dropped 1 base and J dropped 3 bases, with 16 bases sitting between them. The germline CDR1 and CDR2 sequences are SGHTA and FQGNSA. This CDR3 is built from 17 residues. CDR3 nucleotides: TGTGCCAGCAGCTTAGGAGGCTCAGGCGCCTTCAATCAGCCCCAGCATTTT. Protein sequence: CASSLGGSGAFNQPQHF.

The CDR3 sequence: CASRNRAQETQYF. The CDR3 region has the DNA TGTGCCAGCAGGAACAGGGCCCAAGAGACCCAGTACTTC. The V and J genes are TRBV6-5 and TRBJ2-5; D possibly corresponds to TRBD1 (6 bases). CDR1 is MNHEY, CDR2 SVGAGI, per germline. This CDR3 spans 13 amino acids. Trimming shortened V by 6 bases and J by 1 base, and 9 bases separated the two germline ends.

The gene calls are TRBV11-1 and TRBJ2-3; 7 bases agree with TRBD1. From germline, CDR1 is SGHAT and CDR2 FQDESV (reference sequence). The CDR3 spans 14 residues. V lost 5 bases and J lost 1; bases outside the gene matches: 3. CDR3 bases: TGTGCCAGCAGCCTAGACAGGGGCACAGATACGCAGTATTTT. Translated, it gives CASSLDRGTDTQYF. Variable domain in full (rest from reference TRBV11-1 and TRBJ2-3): EAEVAQSPRYKITEKSQAVAFWCDPISGHATLYWYRQILGQGPELLVQFQDESVVDDSQLPKDRFSAERLKGVDSTLKIQPAELGDSAMYLCASSLDRGTDTQYFGPGTRLTVL.

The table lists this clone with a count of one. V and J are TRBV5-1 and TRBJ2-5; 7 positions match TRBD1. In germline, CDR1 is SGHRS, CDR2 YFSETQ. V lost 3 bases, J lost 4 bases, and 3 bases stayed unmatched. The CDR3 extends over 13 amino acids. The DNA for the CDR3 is TGCGCCAGCAGCTGGGACAGCTTAGAGACCCAGTACTTC. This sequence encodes CASSWDSLETQYF. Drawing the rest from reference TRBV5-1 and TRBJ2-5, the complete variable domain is KAGVTQTPRYLIKTRGQQVTLSCSPISGHRSVSWYQQTPGQGLQFLFEYFSETQRNKGNFPGRFSGRQFSNSRSEMNVSTLELGDSALYLCASSWDSLETQYFGPGTRLLVL.

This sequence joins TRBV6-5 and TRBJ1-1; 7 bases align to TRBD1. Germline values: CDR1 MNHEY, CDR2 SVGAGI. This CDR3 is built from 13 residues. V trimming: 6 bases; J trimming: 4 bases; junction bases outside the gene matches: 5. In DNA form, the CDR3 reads TGTGCCAGCAGGGTAGACAGGGTCACTGAAGCTTTCTTT. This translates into CASRVDRVTEAFF.

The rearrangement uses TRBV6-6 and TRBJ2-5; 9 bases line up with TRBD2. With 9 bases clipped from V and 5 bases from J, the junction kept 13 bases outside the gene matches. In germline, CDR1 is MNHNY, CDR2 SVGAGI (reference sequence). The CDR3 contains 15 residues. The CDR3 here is CASSSGGRAAETQYF. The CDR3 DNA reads TGTGCCAGTAGTAGCGGGGGAAGAGCTGCGGAGACCCAGTACTTC.

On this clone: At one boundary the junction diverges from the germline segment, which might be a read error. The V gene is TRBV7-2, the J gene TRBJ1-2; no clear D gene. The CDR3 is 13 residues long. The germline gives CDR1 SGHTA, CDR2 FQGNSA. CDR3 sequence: CASSPTAYYGYTF. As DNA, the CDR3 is TGCGCCAGCAGCCCGACGGCTTACTATGGCTACACCTTC. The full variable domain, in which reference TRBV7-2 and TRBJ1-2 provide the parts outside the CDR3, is GAGVSQSPSNKVTEKGKDVELRCDPISGHTALYWYRQSLGQGLEFLIYFQGNSAPDKSGLPSDRFSAERTGGSVSTLTIQRTQQEDSAVYLCASSPTAYYGYTFGSGTRLTVV.

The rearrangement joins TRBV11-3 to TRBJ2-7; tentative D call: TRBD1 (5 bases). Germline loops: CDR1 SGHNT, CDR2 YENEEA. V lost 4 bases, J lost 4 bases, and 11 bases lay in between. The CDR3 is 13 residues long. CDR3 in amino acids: CASSSTAVYEQYF. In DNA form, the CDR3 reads TGTGCCAGCAGCTCGACAGCCGTGTACGAGCAGTACTTC.

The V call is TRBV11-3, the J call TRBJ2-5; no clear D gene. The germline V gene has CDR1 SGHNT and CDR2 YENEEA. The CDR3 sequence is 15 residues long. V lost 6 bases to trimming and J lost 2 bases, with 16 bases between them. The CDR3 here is CASRSVESGQETQYF. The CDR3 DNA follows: TGTGCCAGCAGGTCGGTCGAATCAGGACAAGAGACCCAGTACTTC.

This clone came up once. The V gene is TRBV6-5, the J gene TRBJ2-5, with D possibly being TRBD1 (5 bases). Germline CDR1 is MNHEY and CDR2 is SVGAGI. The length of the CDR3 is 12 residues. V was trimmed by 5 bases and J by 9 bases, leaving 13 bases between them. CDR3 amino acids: CASSGPIGAQYF. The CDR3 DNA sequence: TGTGCCAGCAGTGGACCTATAGGGGCCCAGTACTTC.

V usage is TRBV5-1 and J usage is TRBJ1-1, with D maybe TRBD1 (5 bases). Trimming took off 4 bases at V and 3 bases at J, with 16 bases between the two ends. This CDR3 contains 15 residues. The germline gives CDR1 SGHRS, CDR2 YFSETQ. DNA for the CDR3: TGCGCCAGCAGCCCGACCAACGGGGGGGACACTGAAGCTTTCTTT. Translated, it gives CASSPTNGGDTEAFF.

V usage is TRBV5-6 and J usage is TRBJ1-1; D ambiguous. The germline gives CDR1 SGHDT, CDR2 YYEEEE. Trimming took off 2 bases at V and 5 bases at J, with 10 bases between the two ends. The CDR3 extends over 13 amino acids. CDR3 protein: CASSFDGRTEAFF. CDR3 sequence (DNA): TGTGCCAGCAGCTTCGATGGGAGGACTGAAGCTTTCTTT. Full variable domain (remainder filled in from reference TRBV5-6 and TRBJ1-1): DAGVTQSPTHLIKTRGQQVTLRCSPKSGHDTVSWYQQALGQGPQFIFQYYEEEERQRGNFPDRFSGHQFPNYSSELNVNALLLGDSALYLCASSFDGRTEAFFGQGTRLTVV.

Here the CDR3 reads CASTPTGSSYNSPLHF. In DNA form, the CDR3 reads TGTGCCAGCACCCCTACAGGGAGCTCCTATAATTCACCCCTCCACTTT. This chain connects TRBV9 to TRBJ1-6, with a possible D match to TRBD1 (6 bases). Trimming pared 6 bases from V and 0 bases from J, leaving 13 bases between. Per germline, CDR1 SGDLS and CDR2 YYNGEE. This CDR3 spans 16 amino acids.

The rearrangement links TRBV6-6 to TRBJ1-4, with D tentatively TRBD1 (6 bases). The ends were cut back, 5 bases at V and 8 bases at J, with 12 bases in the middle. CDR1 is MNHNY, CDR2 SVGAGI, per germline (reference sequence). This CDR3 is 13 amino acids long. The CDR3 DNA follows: TGTGCCAGCAGTGGACAGTTAGTCGAAAAACTGTTTTTT. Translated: CASSGQLVEKLFF.

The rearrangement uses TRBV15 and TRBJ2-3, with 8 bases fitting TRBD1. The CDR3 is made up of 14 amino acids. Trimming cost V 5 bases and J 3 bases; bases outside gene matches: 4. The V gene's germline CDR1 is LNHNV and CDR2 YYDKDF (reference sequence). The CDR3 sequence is CATSLRTGTDTQYF. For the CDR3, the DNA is TGTGCCACCAGCTTGCGGACAGGGACAGATACGCAGTATTTT.

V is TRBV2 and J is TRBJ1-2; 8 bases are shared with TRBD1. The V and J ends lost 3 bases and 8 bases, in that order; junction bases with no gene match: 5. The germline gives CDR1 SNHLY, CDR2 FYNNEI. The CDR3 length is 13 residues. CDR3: CASSEDREKGYTF. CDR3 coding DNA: TGTGCCAGCAGTGAGGACAGGGAGAAAGGCTACACCTTC.

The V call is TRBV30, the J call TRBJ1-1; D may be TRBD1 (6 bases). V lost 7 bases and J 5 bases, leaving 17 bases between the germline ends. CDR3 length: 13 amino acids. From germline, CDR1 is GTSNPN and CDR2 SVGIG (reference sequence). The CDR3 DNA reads TGTGCCTATCGGGGACACCCAAGGACTGAAGCTTTCTTT. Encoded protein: CAYRGHPRTEAFF.

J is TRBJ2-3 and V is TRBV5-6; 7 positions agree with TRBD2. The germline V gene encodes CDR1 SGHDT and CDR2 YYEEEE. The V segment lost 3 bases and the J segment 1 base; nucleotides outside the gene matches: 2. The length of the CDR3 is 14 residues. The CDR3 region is CASSSRGGTDTQYF. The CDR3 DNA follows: TGTGCCAGCAGCTCCCGGGGGGGCACAGATACGCAGTATTTT.

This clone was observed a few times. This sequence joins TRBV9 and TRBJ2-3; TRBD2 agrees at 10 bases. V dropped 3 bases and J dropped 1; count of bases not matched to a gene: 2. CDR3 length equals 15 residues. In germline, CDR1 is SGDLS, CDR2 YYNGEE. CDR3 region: CASSDGTSGTDTQYF. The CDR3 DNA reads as TGTGCCAGCAGCGACGGGACTAGCGGCACAGATACGCAGTATTTT.